The 27 T cell receptor beta chains below were found in one sample sequenced in a study of shared clonotypes between healthy human individuals. Assay used: immunoSEQ multiplex PCR; TCRdb lists only in-frame clones, some missing. Here the sample spans 2 million to 2.5 million clones, 85% to 95% being singletons. Source material: naive CD4+ T cells from PBMCs. Regarding subset: CD45RA+ positively selected. The receptors shown here come from a man aged 18 to 35 in good health. Some clones in this sample may be carry-over from other donors' samples.

The CDR3 sequence: CASSGTSGKAYEQYF. CDR3 coding DNA: TGTGCCAGCAGTGGCACTAGCGGGAAAGCCTACGAGCAGTACTTC. The chain combines TRBV6-1 with TRBJ2-7; TRBD2 aligns across 10 bases. Looked up from germline, CDR1 is MNHNS and CDR2 is SASEGT. V lost 4 bases and J lost 2; bases outside the gene matches: 5. This CDR3 has 15 residues.

V gene TRBV30 combines with J gene TRBJ1-6; 10 positions match TRBD1. The germline gives CDR1 GTSNPN, CDR2 SVGIG (reference sequence). This CDR3 has 14 residues. Trimming at V came to 1 base and at J to 11 bases, leaving 5 bases not matched to a gene. CDR3 region: CAWSGGQGSTPLHF. CDR3 nucleotide sequence: TGTGCCTGGAGTGGGGGACAGGGGTCGACACCCCTCCACTTT.

The chain couples TRBV14 to TRBJ1-2, with D perhaps TRBD1 (6 bases). CDR1 and CDR2 (germline): SGHDN, FVKESK. The germline V and J ends were trimmed by 5 bases and 3 bases, with 22 bases remaining between them. The CDR3 is 17 amino acids. The CDR3 nucleotides are TGTGCCAGCAGCTTAATTGGCCCAGGAAACAGGGACTATGGCTACACCTTC. Translation gives CASSLIGPGNRDYGYTF.

V is TRBV2 and J is TRBJ1-1; unclear D gene. Deletions cut 10 bases from V and 2 bases from J, with 8 bases between. This CDR3 comprises 11 residues. Germline V gives CDR1 SNHLY, CDR2 FYNNEI. DNA of the CDR3: TGTGCCACTGGCGACAACACTGAAGCTTTCTTT. It specifies CATGDNTEAFF.

The chain combines TRBV7-9 with TRBJ2-5; a weak D match, TRBD1 (6 bases). V lost 1 base, J lost 1 base, and 7 bases lay in between. CDR3 length: 14 amino acids. CDR1 is SEHNR, CDR2 FQNEAQ, per germline (reference sequence). CDR3 in amino acids: CASSLVRGQETQYF. In DNA, the CDR3 is TGTGCCAGCAGCTTAGTCAGGGGCCAAGAGACCCAGTACTTC.

In DNA, the CDR3 is TGTGCCAGCCATAGCGGGGGGTACAATGAGCAGTTCTTC. This gives the protein CASHSGGYNEQFF. The chain is built from TRBV28 and TRBJ2-1; 10 bases fit TRBD2. The J segment lost 4 bases and the V segment lost 8 bases, leaving 2 bases of the junction unmatched. The CDR3 is 13 residues long. The germline gives CDR1 MDHEN, CDR2 SYDVKM.

This chain links TRBV28 with TRBJ2-7; TRBD2 might be the D (5 bases). Germline CDR1 reads MDHEN; CDR2 reads SYDVKM. The CDR3 covers 14 residues. Trimming pared 2 bases from V and 5 bases from J, leaving 13 bases between. CDR3 sequence (DNA): TGTGCCAGCAGTTTAGGACTGTTTTCCGACGAGCAGTACTTC. It specifies CASSLGLFSDEQYF.

This clone was detected once. The genes are TRBV5-1 and TRBJ2-1, with D unclear. The CDR3 sequence is 15 residues long. V shed 5 bases and J shed 0 bases, with 12 bases lying between them. Germline V gene sequence: CDR1 SGHRS, CDR2 YFSETQ. CDR3 in amino acids: CASSSSGLSYNEQFF. The CDR3 region has the DNA TGCGCCAGCAGTTCGAGTGGGCTCTCCTACAATGAGCAGTTCTTC.

V is TRBV28 and J is TRBJ1-5; 7 bases line up with TRBD1. J lost 5 bases, V lost 5 bases, and 9 bases had no gene match. This CDR3 is built from 15 residues. Germline CDR1 is MDHEN and CDR2 is SYDVKM. The CDR3 loop is CASSPRGQFHQPQHF. The CDR3 DNA reads TGTGCCAGCAGTCCCCGGGGACAGTTTCATCAGCCCCAGCATTTT. The full variable domain, in which reference TRBV28 and TRBJ1-5 provide the parts outside the CDR3, is DVKVTQSSRYLVKRTGEKVFLECVQDMDHENMFWYRQDPGLGLRLIYFSYDVKMKEKGDIPEGYSVSREKKERFSLILESASTNQTSMYLCASSPRGQFHQPQHFGDGTRLSIL.

This clone appeared once. The rearrangement joins TRBV7-9 to TRBJ1-2; D is uncertain. CDR1 and CDR2 (germline): SEHNR, FQNEAQ (reference sequence). The CDR3 has 15 residues. Trimming stripped 1 base from V and 0 bases from J, with 9 bases between. CDR3 protein: CASSLEYISNYGYTF. Written as DNA, the CDR3 is TGTGCCAGCAGCTTAGAATACATTTCTAACTATGGCTACACCTTC. The full variable domain, completed using reference TRBV7-9 and TRBJ1-2, is DTGVSQNPRHKITKRGQNVTFRCDPISEHNRLYWYRQTLGQGPEFLTYFQNEAQLEKSRLLSDRFSAERPKGSFSTLEIQRTEQGDSAMYLCASSLEYISNYGYTFGSGTRLTVV.

This clone occurred once. The gene calls are TRBV29-1 and TRBJ1-2; D is undetermined. Germline loops: CDR1 SQVTM, CDR2 ANQGSEA. This CDR3 is built from 17 residues. V was cut by 3 bases and J by 5 bases, with 25 bases left in between. In DNA form, the CDR3 reads TGCAGCGTTGAGGATCCGACTAAGAGTGGGTTGAGGTATGGCTACACCTTC. Protein sequence: CSVEDPTKSGLRYGYTF.

This chain uses TRBV7-6 with TRBJ2-5, with D perhaps assigned TRBD1 or TRBD2 (5 bases each). From germline, CDR1 is SGHVS and CDR2 FNYEAQ. The CDR3 covers 15 residues. V was cut by 1 base and J by 2 bases, with 11 bases left in between. The CDR3 region is CASSLVGTQQETQYF. DNA of the CDR3: TGTGCCAGCAGCTTAGTTGGGACCCAACAAGAGACCCAGTACTTC.

This clone was seen a few times. The sample contains more than one DNA sequence encoding this CDR3. The V call is TRBV7-9, the J call TRBJ1-1; possibly TRBD1 for D (5 bases). This CDR3 is 13 amino acids long. V was cut by 4 bases and J by 1 base, with 7 bases left in between. The germline V gene has CDR1 SEHNR and CDR2 FQNEAQ (reference sequence). CDR3 amino acids: CASSSTGNTEAFF. In DNA form, the CDR3 reads TGTGCCAGCAGCTCCACAGGGAACACTGAAGCTTTCTTT.

This chain links TRBV7-9 with TRBJ2-1; the match to TRBD2 covers 9 bases. The CDR3 loop spans 17 amino acids. Germline loops: CDR1 SEHNR, CDR2 FQNEAQ (reference sequence). V shed 4 bases, J shed 3 bases, and the junction held 10 bases outside the gene matches. CDR3 in DNA: TGTGCCAGCAGCTCGACGTGGAGGACTAGCGACTACAATGAGCAGTTCTTC. This encodes CASSSTWRTSDYNEQFF.

This rearrangement joins TRBV5-1 to TRBJ2-3; D remains ambiguous. The germline V gene has CDR1 SGHRS and CDR2 YFSETQ. This CDR3 has 13 amino acids. V lost 7 bases to trimming and J lost 6 bases, with 15 bases between them. The CDR3 here is CASHYGSRDTQYF. The CDR3 DNA is TGCGCCAGCCACTATGGGTCCCGTGATACGCAGTATTTT.

V is TRBV6-5 and J is TRBJ2-7; a possible D gene is TRBD2 (6 bases). V dropped 5 bases and J dropped 7 bases, with 15 bases sitting between them. The CDR3 loop spans 13 amino acids. Germline CDR1 reads MNHEY; CDR2 reads SVGAGI. For the CDR3, the DNA is TGTGCCAGCAGTGAAGCGGGCAGAAATGAGCAGTACTTC. Its protein is CASSEAGRNEQYF.

Worth noting for this clone: Other nucleotide sequences in the sample specify the same CDR3. The chain couples TRBV5-1 to TRBJ2-7; 11 positions agree with TRBD1. Germline V gives CDR1 SGHRS, CDR2 YFSETQ. V dropped 0 bases and J dropped 3; count of bases not matched to a gene: 2. This CDR3 region has 15 residues. The CDR3 spells CASSLGGTGGYEQYF. CDR3 in DNA: TGCGCCAGCAGCTTGGGAGGGACAGGGGGCTACGAGCAGTACTTC.

The chain employs TRBV28 and TRBJ2-5; 13 bases agree with TRBD2. V shed 3 bases and J 0 bases; nucleotides not matched to a gene: 4. Germline lookup yields CDR1 MDHEN and CDR2 SYDVKM. The CDR3 totals 17 residues. The CDR3 DNA is TGTGCCAGCAGTTTGGGGACTAGCGGGATTTACCAAGAGACCCAGTACTTC. Residues: CASSLGTSGIYQETQYF.

J is TRBJ2-5 and V is TRBV6-1, with 11 bases aligning to TRBD1. J was trimmed by 3 bases and V by 6 bases; bases with no gene match: 3. The CDR3 is 14 amino acids. The germline gives CDR1 MNHNS, CDR2 SASEGT. The DNA for the CDR3 is TGTGCCAGCAGCCGGGACAGGGGGAAAGAGACCCAGTACTTC. Its protein product is CASSRDRGKETQYF.

The chain combines TRBV5-1 with TRBJ2-1; 10 positions agree with TRBD2. CDR1 SGHRS and CDR2 YFSETQ come from the germline V gene. V shed 3 bases, J shed 0 bases, and the junction held 6 bases outside the gene matches. The CDR3 totals 17 residues. CDR3 sequence: CASSSGTSAFSYNEQFF. CDR3 DNA sequence: TGCGCCAGCAGCTCGGGGACTAGCGCCTTCTCCTACAATGAGCAGTTCTTC.

DNA of the CDR3: TGTGCCAGCAGCTTACAGGGATCTGGAAACACCATATATTTT. It is translated as CASSLQGSGNTIYF. This sequence joins TRBV7-2 and TRBJ1-3; a weak D match, TRBD1 (5 bases). Trimming stripped 2 bases from V and 1 base from J, with 6 bases between. This CDR3 has 14 residues. The germline V gene encodes CDR1 SGHTA and CDR2 FQGNSA.

This clone has only one observation. The rearrangement links TRBV7-2 to TRBJ1-5; D call uncertain. Germline V gene lookup returns CDR1 SGHTA and CDR2 FQGNSA. Trimming stripped 3 bases from V and 2 bases from J, with 11 bases between. The CDR3 covers 15 residues. The CDR3 loop reads CASSFNSGRNQPQHF. The CDR3 region has the DNA TGTGCCAGCAGCTTTAACTCGGGCCGCAATCAGCCCCAGCATTTT.

This rearrangement joins TRBV18 to TRBJ1-1; the match to TRBD1 covers 10 bases. Germline CDR1 is KGHSH and CDR2 is LQKENI. This CDR3 spans 16 amino acids. J lost 0 bases, V lost 3 bases, and 4 bases had no gene match. CDR3 in DNA: TGTGCCAGCTCACCCAGGACAGGGGGGGTGAACACTGAAGCTTTCTTT. Translating it yields CASSPRTGGVNTEAFF.

The J gene is TRBJ2-1, the V gene TRBV2; TRBD2 matches 8 bases. The junction had 12 bases not matched to a gene; V was cut back by 10 bases and J by 7 bases. Germline V gene lookup returns CDR1 SNHLY and CDR2 FYNNEI. The CDR3 consists of 14 residues. The CDR3 is CATSVTGGGNEQFF. DNA for the CDR3: TGTGCCACTAGTGTGACGGGAGGGGGGAATGAGCAGTTCTTC.

CDR3 residues: CAWSVLGVFGGYTF. The CDR3 region has the DNA TGTGCCTGGAGTGTACTGGGGGTATTTGGGGGCTACACCTTC. The chain couples TRBV30 to TRBJ1-2; TRBD1 is a possible D gene (5 bases). This CDR3 region has 14 residues. Trimming shortened V by 0 bases and J by 8 bases, and 16 bases separated the two germline ends. Germline assignment: CDR1 GTSNPN and CDR2 SVGIG (reference sequence).

The chain links TRBV5-1 to TRBJ2-7; no clear D gene. V lost 0 bases, J lost 0 bases, and 22 bases lay in between. Germline V gene data show CDR1 as SGHRS and CDR2 as YFSETQ. There are 19 residues in the CDR3. Here the CDR3 reads CASSLAFMRARLSSYEQYF. The CDR3 region has the DNA TGCGCCAGCAGCTTGGCCTTTATGCGTGCCAGGCTAAGCTCCTACGAGCAGTACTTC.

On this clone itself: Other DNA sequences from this sample encode an identical CDR3 as well. The rearrangement uses TRBV6-5 and TRBJ1-3, with D maybe TRBD1 (6 bases). Looked up from germline, CDR1 is MNHEY and CDR2 is SVGAGI. V lost 3 bases, J lost 4 bases, and 7 bases lay in between. The CDR3 runs 13 residues. CDR3 sequence reads: CASSYDRGNTIYF. The CDR3 DNA reads as TGTGCCAGCAGTTATGACAGGGGAAACACCATATATTTT.